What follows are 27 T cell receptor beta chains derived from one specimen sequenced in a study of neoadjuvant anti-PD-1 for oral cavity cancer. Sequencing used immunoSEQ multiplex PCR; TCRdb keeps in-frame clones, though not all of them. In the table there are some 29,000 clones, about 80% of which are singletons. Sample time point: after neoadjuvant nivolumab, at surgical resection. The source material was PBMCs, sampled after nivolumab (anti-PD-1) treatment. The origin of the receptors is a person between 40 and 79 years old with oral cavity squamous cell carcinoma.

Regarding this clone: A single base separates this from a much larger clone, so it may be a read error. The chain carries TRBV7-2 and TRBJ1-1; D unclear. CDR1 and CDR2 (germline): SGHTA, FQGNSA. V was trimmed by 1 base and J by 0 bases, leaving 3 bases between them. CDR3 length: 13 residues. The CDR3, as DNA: TGTGCCAGCAGCTTAGAAGTGAACACTGAAGCTTTCTTT. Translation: CASSLEVNTEAFF.

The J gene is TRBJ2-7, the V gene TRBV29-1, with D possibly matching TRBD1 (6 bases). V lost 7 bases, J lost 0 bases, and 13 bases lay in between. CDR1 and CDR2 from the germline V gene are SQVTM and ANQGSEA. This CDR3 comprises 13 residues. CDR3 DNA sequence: TGCAGCGGACGTGGGACAAACTCCTACGAGCAGTACTTC. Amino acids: CSGRGTNSYEQYF.

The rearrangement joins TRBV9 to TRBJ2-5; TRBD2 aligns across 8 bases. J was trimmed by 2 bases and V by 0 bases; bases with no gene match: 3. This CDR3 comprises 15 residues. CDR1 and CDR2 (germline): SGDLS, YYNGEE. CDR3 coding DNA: TGTGCCAGCAGCGTAGTAGCGGGGAGACAAGAGACCCAGTACTTC. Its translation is CASSVVAGRQETQYF. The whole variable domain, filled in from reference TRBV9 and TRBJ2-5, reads DSGVTQTPKHLITATGQRVTLRCSPRSGDLSVYWYQQSLDQGLQFLIQYYNGEERAKGNILERFSAQQFPDLHSELNLSSLELGDSALYFCASSVVAGRQETQYFGPGTRLLVL.

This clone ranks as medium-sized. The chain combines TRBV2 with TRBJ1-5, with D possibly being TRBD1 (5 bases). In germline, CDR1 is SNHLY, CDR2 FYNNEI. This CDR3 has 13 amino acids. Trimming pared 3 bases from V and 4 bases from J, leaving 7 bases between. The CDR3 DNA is TGTGCCAGCAGTGAGGGGCGGAATCAGCCCCAGCATTTT. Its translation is CASSEGRNQPQHF. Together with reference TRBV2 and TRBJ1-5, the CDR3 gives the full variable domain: EPEVTQTPSHQVTQMGQEVILRCVPISNHLYFYWYRQILGQKVEFLVSFYNNEISEKSEIFDDQFSVERPDGSNFTLKIRSTKLEDSAMYFCASSEGRNQPQHFGDGTRLSIL.

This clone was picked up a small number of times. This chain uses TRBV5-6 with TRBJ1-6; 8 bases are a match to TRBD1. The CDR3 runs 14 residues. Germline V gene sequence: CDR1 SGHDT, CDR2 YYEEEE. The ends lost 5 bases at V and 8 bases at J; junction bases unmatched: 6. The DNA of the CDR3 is TGTGCCAGCAGAATTCAGGGGGCATATTCACCCCTCCACTTT. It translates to CASRIQGAYSPLHF.

CDR3 protein: CAISDGHSSSGNTIYF. Here the CDR3 DNA reads TGTGCCATCAGTGACGGGCACTCGAGCTCTGGAAACACCATATATTTT. This chain uses TRBV10-3 with TRBJ1-3; D gene unclear. This CDR3 region has 16 residues. The V end was cut by 3 bases, the J end by 0 bases, with 12 bases between. Germline CDR1 is ENHRY and CDR2 is SYGVKD.

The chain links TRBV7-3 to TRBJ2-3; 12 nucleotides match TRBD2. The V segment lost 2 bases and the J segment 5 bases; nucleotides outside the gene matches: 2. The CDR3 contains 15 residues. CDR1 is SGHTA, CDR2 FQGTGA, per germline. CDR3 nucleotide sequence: TGTGCCAGCAGCTTACTAGCGGGGGGGCTAGATACGCAGTATTTT. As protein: CASSLLAGGLDTQYF.

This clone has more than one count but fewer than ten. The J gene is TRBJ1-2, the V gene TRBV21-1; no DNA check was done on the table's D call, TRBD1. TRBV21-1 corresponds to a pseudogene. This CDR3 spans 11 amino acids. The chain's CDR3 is CASSKTGGYTF. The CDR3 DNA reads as TGTGCCAGCAGCAAGACAGGTGGCTACACCTTC.

This CDR3 is CASSGTGAGYTF. The CDR3 DNA sequence: TGTGCCAGCAGTGGGACAGGGGCTGGCTACACCTTC. The chain employs TRBV28 and TRBJ1-2; 10 positions match TRBD1. Losses at the gene ends were 5 bases for V and 7 bases for J; bases not matched to a gene: 1. The CDR3 totals 12 residues. Germline assignment: CDR1 MDHEN and CDR2 SYDVKM.

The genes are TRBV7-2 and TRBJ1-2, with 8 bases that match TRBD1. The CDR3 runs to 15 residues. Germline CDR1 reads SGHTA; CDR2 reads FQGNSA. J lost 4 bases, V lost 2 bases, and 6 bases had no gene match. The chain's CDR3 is CASSLWQGAGYGYTF. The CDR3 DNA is TGTGCCAGCAGCTTATGGCAGGGGGCGGGCTATGGCTACACCTTC.

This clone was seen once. Here the CDR3 DNA reads TGCGCCAGCAGCGGGACCGACAATGAGCAGTTCTTC. This sequence encodes CASSGTDNEQFF. The chain couples TRBV10-1 to TRBJ2-1; D may match TRBD1 or TRBD2 (5 bases each). The CDR3 extends over 12 amino acids. V lost 6 bases and J lost 5, with 8 bases in between. In germline, CDR1 is WNHNN, CDR2 SYGVQD (reference sequence).

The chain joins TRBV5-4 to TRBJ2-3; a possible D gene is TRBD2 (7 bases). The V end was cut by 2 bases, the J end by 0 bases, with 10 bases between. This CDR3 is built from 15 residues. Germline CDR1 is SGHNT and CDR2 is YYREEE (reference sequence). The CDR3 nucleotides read TGTGCCAGCAGCTTTGGGGGGGCTAGCACAGATACGCAGTATTTT. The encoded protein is CASSFGGASTDTQYF.

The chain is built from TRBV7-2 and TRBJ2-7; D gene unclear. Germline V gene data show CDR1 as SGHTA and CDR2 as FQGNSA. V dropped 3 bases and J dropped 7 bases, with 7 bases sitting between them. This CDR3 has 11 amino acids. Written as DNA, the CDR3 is TGTGCCAGCAGCTTCCTACAGGAGCAGTACTTC. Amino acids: CASSFLQEQYF.

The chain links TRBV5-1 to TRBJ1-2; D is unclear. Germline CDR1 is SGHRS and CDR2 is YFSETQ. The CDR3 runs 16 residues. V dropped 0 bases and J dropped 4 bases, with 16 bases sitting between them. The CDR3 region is CASSLVLTEARYGYTF. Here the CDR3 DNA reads TGCGCCAGCAGCTTGGTCTTGACGGAGGCCCGCTATGGCTACACCTTC.

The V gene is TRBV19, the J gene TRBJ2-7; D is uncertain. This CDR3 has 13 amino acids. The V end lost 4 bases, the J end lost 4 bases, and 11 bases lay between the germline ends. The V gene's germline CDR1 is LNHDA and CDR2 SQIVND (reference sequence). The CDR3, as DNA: TGTGCCAGTAGTAGGGCAGGAAGTTACGAGCAGTACTTC. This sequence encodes CASSRAGSYEQYF. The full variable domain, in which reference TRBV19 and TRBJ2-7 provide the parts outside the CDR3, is DGGITQSPKYLFRKEGQNVTLSCEQNLNHDAMYWYRQDPGQGLRLIYYSQIVNDFQKGDIAEGYSVSREKKESFPLTVTSAQKNPTAFYLCASSRAGSYEQYFGPGTRLTVT.

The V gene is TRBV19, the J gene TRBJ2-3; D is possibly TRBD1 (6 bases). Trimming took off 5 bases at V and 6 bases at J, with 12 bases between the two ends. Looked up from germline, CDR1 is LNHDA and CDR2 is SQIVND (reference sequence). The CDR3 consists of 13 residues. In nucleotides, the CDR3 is TGTGCCAGTAGTGTCGACAGGTCCGATACGCAGTATTTT. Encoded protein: CASSVDRSDTQYF.

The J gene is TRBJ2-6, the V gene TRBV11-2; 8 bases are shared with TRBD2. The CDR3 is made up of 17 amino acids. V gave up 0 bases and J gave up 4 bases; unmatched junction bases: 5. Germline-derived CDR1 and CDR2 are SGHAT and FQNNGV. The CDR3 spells CASSLDLGGVGANVLTF. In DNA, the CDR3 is TGTGCCAGCAGCTTAGACCTCGGGGGGGTCGGGGCCAACGTCCTGACTTTC.

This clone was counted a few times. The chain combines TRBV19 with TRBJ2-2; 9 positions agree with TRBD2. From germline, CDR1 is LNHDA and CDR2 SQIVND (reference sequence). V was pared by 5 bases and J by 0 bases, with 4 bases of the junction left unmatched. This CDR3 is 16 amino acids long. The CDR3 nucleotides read TGTGCCAGTAGTTTGCTAGCGGGGTCGAACACCGGGGAGCTGTTTTTT. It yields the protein CASSLLAGSNTGELFF.

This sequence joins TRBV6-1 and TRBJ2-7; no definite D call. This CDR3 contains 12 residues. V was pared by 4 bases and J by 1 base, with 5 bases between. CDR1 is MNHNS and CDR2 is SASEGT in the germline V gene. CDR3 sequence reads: CASSAVSYEQYF. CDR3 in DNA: TGTGCCAGCAGTGCCGTTTCCTACGAGCAGTACTTC.

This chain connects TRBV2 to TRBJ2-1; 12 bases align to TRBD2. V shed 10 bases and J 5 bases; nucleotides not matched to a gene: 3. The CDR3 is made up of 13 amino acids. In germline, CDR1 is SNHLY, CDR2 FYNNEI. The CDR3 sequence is CATGLAGHNEQFF. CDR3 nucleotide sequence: TGTGCCACCGGACTAGCGGGGCACAATGAGCAGTTCTTC. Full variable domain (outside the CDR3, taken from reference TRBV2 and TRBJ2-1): EPEVTQTPSHQVTQMGQEVILRCVPISNHLYFYWYRQILGQKVEFLVSFYNNEISEKSEIFDDQFSVERPDGSNFTLKIRSTKLEDSAMYFCATGLAGHNEQFFGPGTRLTVL.

CDR3 residues: CASSLKQGNYGYTF. For the CDR3, the DNA is TGTGCCAGCAGCTTAAAACAGGGCAACTATGGCTACACCTTC. The chain uses TRBV7-6 and TRBJ1-2; D perhaps matches TRBD1 (6 bases). Germline loops: CDR1 SGHVS, CDR2 FNYEAQ. Trimming took 2 bases from V and 2 from J, leaving 9 bases between them. The CDR3 consists of 14 residues.

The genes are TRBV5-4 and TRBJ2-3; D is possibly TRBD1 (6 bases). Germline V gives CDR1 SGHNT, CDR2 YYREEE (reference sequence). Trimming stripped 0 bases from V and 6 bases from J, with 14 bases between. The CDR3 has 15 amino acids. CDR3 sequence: CASSLDWQGSDTQYF. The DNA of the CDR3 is TGTGCCAGCAGCTTGGACTGGCAGGGGTCCGATACGCAGTATTTT.

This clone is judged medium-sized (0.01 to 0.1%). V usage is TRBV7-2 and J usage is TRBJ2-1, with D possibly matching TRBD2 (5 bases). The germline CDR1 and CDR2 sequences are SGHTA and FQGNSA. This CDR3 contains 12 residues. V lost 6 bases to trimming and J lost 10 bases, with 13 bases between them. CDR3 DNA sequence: TGTGCCAGCAGTTCCCCGGGAAGGGAGCAGTTCTTC. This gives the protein CASSSPGREQFF.

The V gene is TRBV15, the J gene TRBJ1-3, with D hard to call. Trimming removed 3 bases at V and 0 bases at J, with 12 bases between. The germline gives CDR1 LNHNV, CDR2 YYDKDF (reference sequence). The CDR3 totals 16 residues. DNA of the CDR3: TGTGCCACCAGCAGGGTAGATTACAACTCTGGAAACACCATATATTTT. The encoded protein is CATSRVDYNSGNTIYF.

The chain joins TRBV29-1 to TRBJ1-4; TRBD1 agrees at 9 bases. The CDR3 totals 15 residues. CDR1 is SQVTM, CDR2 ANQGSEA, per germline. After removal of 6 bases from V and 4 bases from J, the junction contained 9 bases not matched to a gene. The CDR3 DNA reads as TGCAGCGTCGCCCTCCTGGGACAGGGTAATGAAAAACTGTTTTTT. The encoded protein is CSVALLGQGNEKLFF. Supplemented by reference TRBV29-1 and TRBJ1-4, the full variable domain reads SAVISQKPSRDICQRGTSLTIQCQVDSQVTMMFWYRQQPGQSLTLIATANQGSEATYESGFVIDKFPISRPNLTFSTLTVSNMSPEDSSIYLCSVALLGQGNEKLFFGSGTQLSVL.

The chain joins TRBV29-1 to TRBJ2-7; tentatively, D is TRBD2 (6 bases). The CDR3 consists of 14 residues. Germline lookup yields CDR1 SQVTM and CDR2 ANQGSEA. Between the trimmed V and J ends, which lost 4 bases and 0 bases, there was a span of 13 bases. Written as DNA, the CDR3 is TGCAGCGTTGCTGGGGGGAAGAGCTCCTACGAGCAGTACTTC. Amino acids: CSVAGGKSSYEQYF.

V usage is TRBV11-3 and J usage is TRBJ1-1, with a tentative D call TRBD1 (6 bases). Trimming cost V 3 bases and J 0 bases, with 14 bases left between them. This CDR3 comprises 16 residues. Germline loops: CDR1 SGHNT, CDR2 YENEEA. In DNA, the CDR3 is TGTGCCAGCAGCTTGGACAGTTGGGAAGTGAACACTGAAGCTTTCTTT. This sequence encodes CASSLDSWEVNTEAFF.